What follows are 8 T cell receptor beta chains derived from one specimen sequenced in a study of PD-L1 blockade in urothelial cancer. TCRdb keeps only in-frame clones here, not all; method: immunoSEQ multiplex PCR. This table holds around 50,000 clones, approximately 85% found once. The time point is: peripheral blood 6 weeks after treatment start. Source: PBMCs, taken around atezolizumab (anti-PD-L1) treatment. These receptors all come from a man aged 45 to 65 with urothelial cancer.

The chain couples TRBV30 to TRBJ1-5, with 7 bases lining up with TRBD1. CDR3 length: 14 amino acids. Germline CDR1 is GTSNPN and CDR2 is SVGIG (reference sequence). J was trimmed by 7 bases and V by 1 base; bases with no gene match: 7. CDR3 protein: CAWSGTGNKQPQHF. The DNA for the CDR3 is TGTGCCTGGAGTGGGACAGGTAATAAGCAGCCCCAGCATTTT.

This clone was seen a single time. The chain carries TRBV11-3 and TRBJ2-2, with 11 bases aligning to TRBD1. CDR3 length: 15 amino acids. In germline, CDR1 is SGHNT, CDR2 YENEEA. V lost 4 bases, J lost 11 bases, and 9 bases stayed unmatched. The CDR3 DNA follows: TGTGCCAGCAGCTCATCCGGGACAGGGGGAGTAGAGCTGTTTTTT. It specifies CASSSSGTGGVELFF.

The chain couples TRBV19 to TRBJ1-6, with 7 positions matching TRBD1. Germline CDR1 and CDR2: LNHDA and SQIVND (reference sequence). CDR3 length: 17 residues. J was trimmed by 0 bases and V by 4 bases; bases with no gene match: 6. The CDR3 sequence: CASSTIQGSSYNSPLHF. The DNA of the CDR3 is TGTGCCAGTAGTACGATACAGGGGAGCTCCTATAATTCACCCCTCCACTTT.

This chain links TRBV28 with TRBJ2-1, with TRBD2 matching over 10 bases. V lost 5 bases and J lost 5; bases outside the gene matches: 6. CDR3 length: 15 residues. Germline V CDR1 and CDR2: MDHEN, SYDVKM. The CDR3 spells CASSSPGLANNEQFF. The CDR3 region has the DNA TGTGCCAGCAGTAGTCCGGGACTAGCGAACAATGAGCAGTTCTTC.

V is TRBV23-1 and J is TRBJ2-2; 10 bases line up with TRBD1. TRBV23-1 is identified as an open reading frame with a role that is uncertain. V dropped 2 bases and J dropped 2; count of bases not matched to a gene: 17. The CDR3 covers 21 residues. The DNA for the CDR3 is TGCGCCAGCAGTCAACTCGTTGACAGGGGGCGCCCAGCGGGCAACACCGGGGAGCTGTTTTTT. It yields the protein CASSQLVDRGRPAGNTGELFF.

The rearrangement links TRBV30 to TRBJ2-1; no reliable D call. Germline V lookup: CDR1 GTSNPN, CDR2 SVGIG (reference sequence). The germline V and J ends were trimmed by 1 base and 5 bases, with 6 bases remaining between them. This CDR3 is built from 12 residues. The CDR3 DNA is TGTGCCTGGAGTGCACAGAACAATGAGCAGTTCTTC. Translation gives CAWSAQNNEQFF.

The chain is built from TRBV12-2 and TRBJ2-1; TRBD2, the table's D call, was not compared with the DNA. TRBV12-2 counts as a pseudogene. This CDR3 region has 13 residues. Here the CDR3 DNA reads TGTGCAAGTCGCACTAGCTCCTACAATGAGCAGTTCTTC. It is translated as CASRTSSYNEQFF.

This clone was detected only once. V gene TRBV30 combines with J gene TRBJ2-5; 7 nucleotides align to TRBD1. With 2 bases clipped from V and 2 bases from J, the junction kept 5 bases outside the gene matches. Germline-derived CDR1 and CDR2 are GTSNPN and SVGIG (reference sequence). The CDR3 is 14 residues long. The CDR3 DNA reads TGTGCCTGGAGTCGGGACAGCCCGCAAGAGACCCAGTACTTC. It yields the protein CAWSRDSPQETQYF.